This T cell receptor (beta chain) was identified in a study of blood T cell repertoires in COVID-19. Turning to the study itself: There were acute and convalescent COVID-19 samples, and they came from the United States, Italy and Spain. PBMCs, B-cell-depleted T cells, or T cells were the source of the cDNA or gDNA that made up the material.

This CDR3 spans 20 amino acids. V was shortened by 1 base and J by 0 bases, with 19 bases between the two germline ends. Germline CDR1 is WNHNN and CDR2 is SYGVQD (reference sequence). Authors' data handling: Amplification with reference gene primers provided the estimates of nucleated cell counts. The assay was immunoSEQ multiplex PCR, and TCRdb's table has in-frame clones only and misses some. The V and J calls and clone size are taken from that table; D and trimming were inferred from the DNA. The sample consists of 80,000 to 85,000 clones, approximately 84% of them appearing once. This clone was observed a few times.

The rearrangement links TRBV10-1 to TRBJ1-6; D gene uncertain. What was sequenced was peripheral blood. The TCR was taken from a human donor in a cohort sampled during active COVID-19. CDR3 in DNA: TGCGCCAGCAGTGAGTTTACTATTTATCCCTTATACTCCTATAATTCACCCCTCCACTTT. It encodes CASSEFTIYPLYSYNSPLHF.